These 24 T cell receptor beta chains came from one sample sequenced in a study of chemoradiotherapy in HPV16-positive cancers. The data were produced by immunoSEQ multiplex PCR, yet TCRdb's version contains in-frame clones alone and is incomplete. The repertoire holds about 29,000 clones, with about 94% as singletons. The sequencing here drew on blood, taken from a patient who underwent chemoradiotherapy. All receptors come from a human donor with HPV-associated anogenital cancer.

V usage is TRBV15 and J usage is TRBJ2-7; 11 nucleotides align to TRBD1. This CDR3 has 17 residues. V shed 5 bases, J shed 3 bases, and the junction held 12 bases outside the gene matches. CDR1 LNHNV and CDR2 YYDKDF come from the germline V gene (reference sequence). CDR3 amino acids: CATSPGRRTGGGYEQYF. The CDR3 DNA sequence: TGTGCCACCAGCCCCGGACGTCGGACAGGGGGCGGCTACGAGCAGTACTTC.

The V call is TRBV7-9, the J call TRBJ2-1; D may be TRBD2 (5 bases). Germline V gene data show CDR1 as SEHNR and CDR2 as FQNEAQ (reference sequence). This CDR3 comprises 14 residues. V lost 6 bases and J lost 2, with 11 bases in between. DNA for the CDR3: TGTGCCAGCAGTGCGGAGGCCCCCTACAATGAGCAGTTCTTC. Translation: CASSAEAPYNEQFF.

The V call is TRBV7-9, the J call TRBJ1-1; 7 nucleotides agree with TRBD1. Trimming cost V 6 bases and J 4 bases; bases outside gene matches: 2. CDR3 length: 12 residues. Germline V gene data show CDR1 as SEHNR and CDR2 as FQNEAQ (reference sequence). Here the CDR3 reads CASSSGGTEAFF. CDR3 nucleotide sequence: TGTGCCAGCAGTTCAGGGGGCACTGAAGCTTTCTTT.

The CDR3 loop reads CASSAGTAKRLFYGYTF. The CDR3, as DNA: TGTGCCAGCAGCGCCGGGACAGCTAAGCGACTATTCTATGGCTACACCTTC. The chain combines TRBV11-2 with TRBJ1-2, with TRBD1 identical over 7 bases. The V gene's germline CDR1 is SGHAT and CDR2 FQNNGV. The CDR3 is made up of 17 amino acids. V lost 5 bases and J lost 4; bases outside the gene matches: 16. The entire variable domain, with the rest obtained from reference TRBV11-2 and TRBJ1-2, is as follows: EAGVAQSPRYKIIEKRQSVAFWCNPISGHATLYWYQQILGQGPKLLIQFQNNGVVDDSQLPKDRFSAERLKGVDSTLKIQPAKLEDSAVYLCASSAGTAKRLFYGYTFGSGTRLTVV.

The chain joins TRBV18 to TRBJ1-4; D perhaps matches TRBD1 (5 bases). The CDR3 extends over 15 amino acids. Germline V gene lookup returns CDR1 KGHSH and CDR2 LQKENI. The V and J ends lost 2 bases and 5 bases respectively, with 12 bases between them. DNA of the CDR3: TGTGCCAGCTCACCATCGGTAGGGGTGAATGAAAAACTGTTTTTT. Residues: CASSPSVGVNEKLFF.

The CDR3 DNA sequence: TGCGCCAGCAGCTTGGCGTTAGGGGGAGAGACCCAGTACTTC. Translation gives CASSLALGGETQYF. The rearrangement joins TRBV5-1 to TRBJ2-5; possible D gene TRBD1, 6 bases. Germline V gene data show CDR1 as SGHRS and CDR2 as YFSETQ. The CDR3 loop spans 14 amino acids. V was pared by 0 bases and J by 4 bases, with 10 bases between. The full variable domain, completed using reference TRBV5-1 and TRBJ2-5, is KAGVTQTPRYLIKTRGQQVTLSCSPISGHRSVSWYQQTPGQGLQFLFEYFSETQRNKGNFPGRFSGRQFSNSRSEMNVSTLELGDSALYLCASSLALGGETQYFGPGTRLLVL.

The rearrangement uses TRBV6-5 and TRBJ2-7; D remains unclear. Germline V gives CDR1 MNHEY, CDR2 SVGAGI. V was pared by 11 bases and J by 2 bases, with 19 bases between. This CDR3 contains 14 residues. Written as DNA, the CDR3 is TGTGCCTCCCGCACATCACGTACAACCTACGAGCAGTACTTC. Translated: CASRTSRTTYEQYF.

The chain carries TRBV19 and TRBJ1-2; D uncertain. V lost 4 bases, J lost 5 bases, and 8 bases lay in between. The CDR3 totals 12 residues. The germline V gene has CDR1 LNHDA and CDR2 SQIVND (reference sequence). In nucleotides, the CDR3 is TGTGCCAGTAGTAGAACAGTTTATGGCTACACCTTC. This codes for CASSRTVYGYTF. Together with reference TRBV19 and TRBJ1-2, the CDR3 gives the full variable domain: DGGITQSPKYLFRKEGQNVTLSCEQNLNHDAMYWYRQDPGQGLRLIYYSQIVNDFQKGDIAEGYSVSREKKESFPLTVTSAQKNPTAFYLCASSRTVYGYTFGSGTRLTVV.

The chain recombines TRBV19 with TRBJ2-7, with 8 bases identical to TRBD1. Unmatched junction bases numbered 11, after V lost 5 bases and J lost 5 bases. The germline V gene has CDR1 LNHDA and CDR2 SQIVND (reference sequence). This CDR3 spans 15 amino acids. CDR3 sequence reads: CASSLEGDRYHEQYF. CDR3 sequence (DNA): TGTGCCAGTAGTCTGGAGGGGGACAGGTACCACGAGCAGTACTTC.

The rearrangement joins TRBV29-1 to TRBJ2-3; tentative D call: TRBD1 (6 bases). Germline V gives CDR1 SQVTM, CDR2 ANQGSEA. The CDR3 runs 18 residues. The V and J ends lost 2 bases and 0 bases respectively, with 21 bases between them. This CDR3 is CSVEKLIGTPDSTDTQYF. The CDR3 DNA reads as TGCAGCGTTGAAAAACTCATCGGGACACCCGATAGCACAGATACGCAGTATTTT.

This chain links TRBV9 with TRBJ1-2, with TRBD1 as a possible D gene (5 bases). This CDR3 is built from 15 residues. The germline V and J ends were trimmed by 0 bases and 0 bases, with 9 bases remaining between them. Germline V gene data show CDR1 as SGDLS and CDR2 as YYNGEE. Here the CDR3 DNA reads TGTGCCAGCAGCGTAGTCGGGGGAGCTAACTATGGCTACACCTTC. Its protein product is CASSVVGGANYGYTF.

The chain employs TRBV7-3 and TRBJ1-1; TRBD1 matches 8 bases. V shed 4 bases, J shed 4 bases, and the junction held 8 bases outside the gene matches. The germline V gene encodes CDR1 SGHTA and CDR2 FQGTGA. The CDR3 runs to 15 residues. In DNA, the CDR3 is TGTGCCAGCAGCTCGGGACAGGCGGGGTCCACTGAAGCTTTCTTT. Translated, it gives CASSSGQAGSTEAFF. The whole variable domain, filled in from reference TRBV7-3 and TRBJ1-1, reads GAGVSQTPSNKVTEKGKYVELRCDPISGHTALYWYRQSLGQGPEFLIYFQGTGAADDSGLPNDRFFAVRPEGSVSTLKIQRTERGDSAVYLCASSSGQAGSTEAFFGQGTRLTVV.

V is TRBV6-5 and J is TRBJ1-3; TRBD1 matches 10 bases. The CDR3 runs to 15 residues. The ends lost 7 bases at V and 2 bases at J; junction bases unmatched: 5. Germline V gene sequence: CDR1 MNHEY, CDR2 SVGAGI. CDR3: CASKPDRGPGNTIYF. Written as DNA, the CDR3 is TGTGCCAGCAAACCTGACAGGGGGCCTGGAAACACCATATATTTT.

CDR3 coding DNA: TGCGCCAGCAGCCAACAATTAGCGGACCATACGCAGTATTTT. Translating it yields CASSQQLADHTQYF. The chain links TRBV4-1 to TRBJ2-3; perhaps TRBD2 as D (6 bases). Trimming took 2 bases from V and 7 from J, leaving 13 bases between them. In germline, CDR1 is MGHRA, CDR2 YSYEKL. This CDR3 is 14 amino acids long.

The genes are TRBV10-3 and TRBJ1-2; 7 positions match TRBD1. The CDR3 loop spans 14 amino acids. Per the germline V gene, CDR1 is ENHRY and CDR2 is SYGVKD. After removal of 5 bases from V and 6 bases from J, the junction contained 9 bases not matched to a gene. This CDR3 reads CAISSSGGWDGYTF. The CDR3 DNA follows: TGTGCCATCAGTAGTTCAGGGGGTTGGGATGGCTACACCTTC.

The chain uses TRBV23-1 and TRBJ2-7; 7 nucleotides match TRBD2. TRBV23-1 is classed as an ORF, of uncertain function. V lost 4 bases to trimming and J lost 4 bases; unmatched junction nucleotides: 10. This CDR3 has 15 amino acids. CDR3 residues: CASSRIREVGYEQYF. In DNA, the CDR3 is TGCGCCAGCAGTCGTATACGGGAGGTGGGGTACGAGCAGTACTTC.

V gene TRBV7-9 combines with J gene TRBJ1-5; D is perhaps TRBD1 (5 bases). The CDR3 runs to 16 residues. The germline V gene encodes CDR1 SEHNR and CDR2 FQNEAQ (reference sequence). Trimming cost V 5 bases and J 2 bases, with 16 bases left between them. CDR3 in DNA: TGTGCCAGCAGCCCCTCCGGCCAGGGACGCAATCAGCCCCAGCATTTT. Translation: CASSPSGQGRNQPQHF.

The J gene is TRBJ1-1, the V gene TRBV28; no firm D call. This CDR3 is 11 amino acids long. Looked up from germline, CDR1 is MDHEN and CDR2 is SYDVKM. Trimming shortened V by 5 bases and J by 13 bases, and 14 bases separated the two germline ends. The CDR3, as DNA: TGTGCCAGCAGTCCTCGGGGTTATGTTTTCTTT. Translation: CASSPRGYVFF.

The chain is built from TRBV5-1 and TRBJ1-2, with D possibly TRBD1 on 5 matching bases. Germline lookup yields CDR1 SGHRS and CDR2 YFSETQ. The V end was cut by 3 bases, the J end by 8 bases, with 23 bases between. The CDR3 sequence is 16 residues long. DNA for the CDR3: TGCGCCAGCAGCTCGGCCTATGCCCGGGACTTTAGAGGCTACACCTTC. Its translation: CASSSAYARDFRGYTF.

The count of this clone is one. This chain joins TRBV15 and TRBJ2-7; the D is unclear. CDR1 and CDR2 (germline): LNHNV, YYDKDF (reference sequence). This CDR3 has 14 amino acids. The germline V and J ends were trimmed by 0 bases and 0 bases, with 6 bases remaining between them. The CDR3 coding sequence is TGTGCCACCAGCAGAGATGACACCTCCTACGAGCAGTACTTC. Protein product: CATSRDDTSYEQYF. Supplemented by reference TRBV15 and TRBJ2-7, the full variable domain reads DAMVIQNPRYQVTQFGKPVTLSCSQTLNHNVMYWYQQKSSQAPKLLFHYYDKDFNNEADTPDNFQSRRPNTSFCFLDIRSPGLGDTAMYLCATSRDDTSYEQYFGPGTRLTVT.

The J gene is TRBJ2-7, the V gene TRBV13; D remains ambiguous. Germline V CDR1 and CDR2: PRHDT, FYEKMQ (reference sequence). Trimming pared 0 bases from V and 5 bases from J, leaving 11 bases between. The CDR3 has 14 residues. CDR3 bases: TGTGCCAGCAGCTTAGGAGGTGTCAGAGACGAGCAGTACTTC. It encodes CASSLGGVRDEQYF. Variable domain in full (rest from reference TRBV13 and TRBJ2-7): AAGVIQSPRHLIKEKRETATLKCYPIPRHDTVYWYQQGPGQDPQFLISFYEKMQSDKGSIPDRFSAQQFSDYHSELNMSSLELGDSALYFCASSLGGVRDEQYFGPGTRLTVT.

The chain couples TRBV5-4 to TRBJ2-2; 8 bases are a match to TRBD1. V trimming: 4 bases; J trimming: 2 bases; junction bases outside the gene matches: 7. There are 16 residues in the CDR3. From germline, CDR1 is SGHNT and CDR2 YYREEE (reference sequence). The CDR3 is CASSRGQGRNTGELFF. CDR3 coding DNA: TGTGCCAGCAGCCGCGGACAGGGTCGCAACACCGGGGAGCTGTTTTTT.

This clone was found once. J is TRBJ2-6 and V is TRBV11-1, with a tentative D call TRBD2 (6 bases). This CDR3 is 15 amino acids long. V gave up 3 bases and J gave up 1 base, with 7 bases separating them. Germline CDR1 and CDR2: SGHAT and FQDESV (reference sequence). CDR3 protein: CASSFRGSGANVLTF. CDR3 DNA: TGTGCCAGCAGCTTCCGGGGGTCTGGGGCCAACGTCCTGACTTTC.

The rearrangement links TRBV6-5 to TRBJ1-2; maybe TRBD1 (5 bases). CDR1 and CDR2 from the germline V gene are MNHEY and SVGAGI. Trimming removed 8 bases at V and 4 bases at J, with 14 bases between. This CDR3 contains 13 residues. The CDR3, as DNA: TGTGCCAGCGGGACCCGGACCGTCTATGGCTACACCTTC. This codes for CASGTRTVYGYTF.